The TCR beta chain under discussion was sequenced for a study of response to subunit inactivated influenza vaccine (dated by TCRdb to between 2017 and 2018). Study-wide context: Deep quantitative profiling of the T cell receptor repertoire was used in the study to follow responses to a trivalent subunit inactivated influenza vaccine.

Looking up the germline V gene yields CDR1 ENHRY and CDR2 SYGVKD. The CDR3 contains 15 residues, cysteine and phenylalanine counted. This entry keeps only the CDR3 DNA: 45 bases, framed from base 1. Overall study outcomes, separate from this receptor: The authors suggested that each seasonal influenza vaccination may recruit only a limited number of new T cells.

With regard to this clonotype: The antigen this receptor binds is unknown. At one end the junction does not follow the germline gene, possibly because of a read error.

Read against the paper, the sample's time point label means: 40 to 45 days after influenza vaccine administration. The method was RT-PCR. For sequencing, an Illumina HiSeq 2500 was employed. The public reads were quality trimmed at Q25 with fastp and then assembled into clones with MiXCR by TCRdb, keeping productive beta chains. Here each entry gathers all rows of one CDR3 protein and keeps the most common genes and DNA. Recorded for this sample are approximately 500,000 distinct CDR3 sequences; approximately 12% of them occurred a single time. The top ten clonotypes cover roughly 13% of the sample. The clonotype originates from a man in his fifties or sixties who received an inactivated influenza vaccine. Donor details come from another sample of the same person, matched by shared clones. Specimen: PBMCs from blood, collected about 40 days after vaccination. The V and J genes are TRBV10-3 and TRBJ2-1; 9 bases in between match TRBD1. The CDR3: CAISKDRGSYNEQLF. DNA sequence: TGTGCCATCAGTAAAGACAGGGGGAGCTACAATGAGCAGCTCTTC.